This TCR beta chain was sequenced for a study of human T cells and chemical hapten exposure. Study information: Small pooled library volume differences chiefly drove per-sample TCR yield variation. Study findings and constraints: High-frequency TCRs, those above 1 in 1000, stayed the same after DPC sensitization.

A note on this clonotype: As yet, its antigen is unknown.

Unfractionated whole blood was the source from which total RNA was extracted. The CDR3 has 15 amino acids. Germline lookup yields CDR1 KGHSH and CDR2 LQKENI. Trimming shortened V by 0 bases and J by 4 bases, and 12 bases separated the two germline ends. The library attached unique molecular identifiers to individual cDNA molecules. Each CDR3 protein gets one entry after TCRdb re-called the 5' RACE reads with MiXCR. The sample comprises under 85,000 distinct CDR3 sequences, about 7.7% of which are singletons, and 2% to 2.5% rests with the top ten. The J gene is TRBJ1-1, the V gene TRBV18, with D perhaps TRBD1 (5 bases). This clonotype originated in a male donor in good health. The CDR3: CASSPPQGGGTEAFF. CDR3 in DNA: TGTGCCAGCTCACCACCGCAGGGTGGTGGCACTGAAGCTTTCTTT.